Following are 6 T cell receptor beta chains from one sample sequenced in a study of T cell responses to AZD1222 COVID-19 vaccine. Produced via immunoSEQ multiplex PCR; TCRdb's table is partial and in-frame only. The data contain about 200,000 clones, over 80% of them singletons. This specimen was peripheral blood, taken on day 0 of AZD1222 vaccination. These TCRs come from an adult in good health.

The V and J genes are TRBV10-3 and TRBJ1-5; unclear D gene. Between the trimmed V and J ends, which lost 4 bases and 3 bases, there was a span of 7 bases. Germline V gene data show CDR1 as ENHRY and CDR2 as SYGVKD. The CDR3 is 13 residues long. This CDR3 is CAISASPNQPQHF. Here the CDR3 DNA reads TGTGCCATCAGTGCGAGCCCCAATCAGCCCCAGCATTTT.

The chain combines TRBV9 with TRBJ2-1, with D maybe TRBD2 (6 bases). V gave up 3 bases and J gave up 0 bases, with 10 bases separating them. Germline-derived CDR1 and CDR2 are SGDLS and YYNGEE. The CDR3 length is 15 residues. CDR3 nucleotide sequence: TGTGCCAGCAGCGAAGGCGGGGACTCCTACAATGAGCAGTTCTTC. This sequence encodes CASSEGGDSYNEQFF. The whole variable domain, remainder taken from reference TRBV9 and TRBJ2-1, is DSGVTQTPKHLITATGQRVTLRCSPRSGDLSVYWYQQSLDQGLQFLIQYYNGEERAKGNILERFSAQQFPDLHSELNLSSLELGDSALYFCASSEGGDSYNEQFFGPGTRLTVL.

The rearrangement joins TRBV19 to TRBJ1-5; tentatively, D is TRBD1 (6 bases). Germline values: CDR1 LNHDA, CDR2 SQIVND (reference sequence). With 2 bases removed from V and 5 bases from J, the gap between germline ends came to 13 bases. This CDR3 spans 15 amino acids. CDR3 in amino acids: CASSIRGRLDQPQHF. The CDR3 coding sequence is TGTGCCAGTAGTATAAGGGGGAGGCTAGATCAGCCCCAGCATTTT.

This clone was seen a single time. V and J are TRBV6-1 and TRBJ2-7; no clear D gene. This CDR3 spans 11 amino acids. Trimming left V 3 bases short and J 7 bases short, with 7 bases between. Germline V gives CDR1 MNHNS, CDR2 SASEGT. The CDR3 loop reads CASSEAAEQYF. The CDR3 DNA follows: TGTGCCAGCAGTGAGGCTGCGGAGCAGTACTTC.

The chain joins TRBV7-8 to TRBJ1-4; 8 bases are shared with TRBD1. The germline V gene encodes CDR1 SGHVS and CDR2 FQNEAQ. The V gene end was trimmed by 5 bases and the J gene end by 13 bases; junction bases not matched to a gene: 9. This CDR3 is built from 13 residues. CDR3 sequence reads: CASSPGTGGGLFF. The CDR3 DNA is TGTGCCAGCAGCCCAGGGACAGGAGGGGGACTGTTTTTT. The complete variable domain, with remaining parts taken from reference TRBV7-8 and TRBJ1-4, reads GAGVSQSPRYKVAKRGQDVALRCDPISGHVSLFWYQQALGQGPEFLTYFQNEAQLDKSGLPSDRFFAERPEGSVSTLKIQRTQQEDSAVYLCASSPGTGGGLFFGSGTQLSVL.

The chain uses TRBV11-3 and TRBJ2-2; possibly TRBD1 or TRBD2 for D (5 bases each). This CDR3 comprises 13 residues. Trimming cost V 7 bases and J 5 bases, with 11 bases left between them. In germline, CDR1 is SGHNT, CDR2 YENEEA. CDR3 sequence reads: CASTRGGTGELFF. In DNA form, the CDR3 reads TGTGCCAGCACCCGGGGCGGTACCGGGGAGCTGTTTTTT.